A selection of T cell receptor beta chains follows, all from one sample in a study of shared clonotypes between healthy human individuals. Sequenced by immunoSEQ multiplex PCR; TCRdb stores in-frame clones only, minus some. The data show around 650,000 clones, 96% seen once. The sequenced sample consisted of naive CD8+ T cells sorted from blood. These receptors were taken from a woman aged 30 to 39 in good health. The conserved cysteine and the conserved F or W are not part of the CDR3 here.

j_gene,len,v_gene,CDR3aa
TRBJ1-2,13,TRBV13,ASSAYEGDNYGYT
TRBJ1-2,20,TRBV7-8,ASSLAFAVFSRGIGGHYGYT
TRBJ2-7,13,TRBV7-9,ASSNPGQRPYEQY
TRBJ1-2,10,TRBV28,ASSFHRDGYT
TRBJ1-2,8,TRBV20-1,SPVEGGYT
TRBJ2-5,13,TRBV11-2,ASSLAGDHQETQY
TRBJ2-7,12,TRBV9,ASSVGEALMEQY
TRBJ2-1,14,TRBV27,ASTLLAGASYNEQF
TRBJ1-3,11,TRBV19,ASIENGAPGLY
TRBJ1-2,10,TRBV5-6,ASTTGTVGYT
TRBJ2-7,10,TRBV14,ASSLREYEQY
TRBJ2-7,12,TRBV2,ASSDGTGSYEQY
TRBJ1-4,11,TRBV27,ASRTGNGEKLF
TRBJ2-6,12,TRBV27,ASSLVSGANVLT
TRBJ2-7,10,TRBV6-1,ASNSRVREQY
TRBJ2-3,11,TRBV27,ASSFASTDTQY
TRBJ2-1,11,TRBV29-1,SVGLAGVNEQF
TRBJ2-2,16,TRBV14,ASSQDLPGQRNTGELF
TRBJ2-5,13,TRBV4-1,ASSLRLAGQETQY
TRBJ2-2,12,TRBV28,ASSFTGGSGELF
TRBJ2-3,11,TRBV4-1,ASRGLGTDTQY
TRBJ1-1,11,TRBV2,ASLQGVDTEAF
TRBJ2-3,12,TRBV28,ASSFRTDADTQY
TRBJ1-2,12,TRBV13,ASSLSAGNYGYT
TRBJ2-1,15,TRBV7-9,ASSLPKGVRSGLEQF
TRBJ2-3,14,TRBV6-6,ASRPQTSGSTDTQY
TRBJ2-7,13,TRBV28,ASSFPAGGAYEQY
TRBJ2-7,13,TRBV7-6,ASSPGLAGFGEQY
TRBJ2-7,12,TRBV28,ASRMTSGTYEQY
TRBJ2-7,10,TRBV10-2,ASTRDNYEQY
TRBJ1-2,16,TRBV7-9,ASTPGPGQGAQGYGYT
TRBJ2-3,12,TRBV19,ASGRLAGGDTQY
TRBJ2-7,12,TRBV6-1,ASSEAVFGVEQY
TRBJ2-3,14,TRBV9,ASSFRGGTSTDTQY
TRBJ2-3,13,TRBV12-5,ASGNDRGVADTQY
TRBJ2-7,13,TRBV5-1,ASSLDRGGKYEQY
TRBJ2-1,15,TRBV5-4,ASSGISSSSSYNEQF
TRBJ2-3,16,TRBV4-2,ASSQDRLRGAKGDTQY
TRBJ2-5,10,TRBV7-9,ASSSRGETQY
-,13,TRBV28,ASSPPRGATYEQY
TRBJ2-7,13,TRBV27,ASSLPGTGNYEQY
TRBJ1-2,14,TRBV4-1,ASSQVFQGSHYGYT
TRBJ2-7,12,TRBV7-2,ASRIPGPPYEQY
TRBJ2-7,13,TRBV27,ASSSTPSGSGEQY
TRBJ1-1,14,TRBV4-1,ASSQITGRWNTEAF
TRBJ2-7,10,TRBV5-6,ASSLKGYEQY
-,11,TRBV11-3,ASSPGHSYEQY
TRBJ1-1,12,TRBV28,ASSSAIDRLEAF
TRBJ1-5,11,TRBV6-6,ASRATGWEPQH